This is a list of T cell receptor beta chains from one sample in a study of memory CD4+ T cells and cytomegalovirus serostatus. The assay was immunoSEQ multiplex PCR, and TCRdb's table has in-frame clones only and misses some. Here the sample spans over 45,000 clones, approximately 82% being singletons. Sequencing was done on a sample of memory CD4+ T cells from blood. These receptors all stem from an adult in good health and CMV-seronegative. Some clones in this sample may be carry-over from other donors' samples. CDR3s include the opening cysteine and the closing phenylalanine or tryptophan. D genes are given only for firm matches. The listing skips clone size in some rows; elsewhere it reads once, few, many or a size class.

len,d_gene,v_gene,abundance,j_gene,CDR3aa,CDR3nt
11,.,TRBV7-8,.,TRBJ1-5,CASSGAGLLHF,TGTGCCAGCAGCGGAGCAGGGCTATTGCATTTT
13,.,TRBV18,.,TRBJ2-5,CASWEKNQETQYF,TGTGCCAGCTGGGAGAAGAACCAAGAGACCCAGTACTTC
13,.,TRBV7-2,.,TRBJ1-2,CASSLARGSGYTF,TGTGCCAGCAGCTTAGCCAGGGGAAGTGGCTACACCTTC
16,.,TRBV6-4,.,TRBJ2-1,CASSAVGEYSYNEQFF,TGTGCCAGCAGCGCTGTGGGGGAGTACTCCTACAATGAGCAGTTCTTC
16,TRBD2,TRBV7-8,.,TRBJ2-1,CASSLAVVGGYNEQFF,TGTGCCAGCAGCTTAGCGGTCGTCGGGGGGTACAATGAGCAGTTCTTC
16,.,TRBV27,.,TRBJ2-6,CASSSAGASGANVLTF,TGTGCCAGCAGTTCCGCGGGGGCCTCTGGGGCCAACGTCCTGACTTTC
13,.,TRBV2,.,TRBJ1-5,CASSWVTGQAQHF,TGTGCCAGCTCCTGGGTGACAGGACAAGCCCAGCATTTT
15,.,TRBV6-5,.,TRBJ1-6,CASSYSGRANSPLHF,TGTGCCAGCAGTTACTCGGGCAGGGCGAATTCACCCCTCCACTTT
13,.,TRBV7-2,.,TRBJ1-2,CASIRGVMGGYTF,TGTGCCAGCATCCGGGGGGTAATGGGAGGCTACACCTTC
14,TRBD2,TRBV19,.,TRBJ2-1,CASSTGLGRNEQFF,TGTGCCAGTAGCACGGGACTAGGACGGAATGAGCAGTTCTTC
16,TRBD2,TRBV27,few,TRBJ2-5,CASARGRTSGSETQYF,TGTGCCAGCGCTCGGGGTCGGACTAGCGGGAGCGAGACCCAGTACTTC
13,.,TRBV2,.,TRBJ1-2,CASSRTGSSGYTF,TGTGCCAGCAGCCGGACTGGGTCGAGCGGCTACACCTTC
16,.,TRBV10-1,.,TRBJ2-3,CASSDITGASVDTQYF,TGCGCCAGCAGTGATATTACGGGGGCCAGCGTAGATACGCAGTATTTT
13,.,TRBV10-3,.,TRBJ1-2,CAISGTANYGYTF,TGTGCCATCAGTGGAACAGCCAACTATGGCTACACCTTC
13,.,TRBV5-1,few,TRBJ1-2,CASSLAGDYGYTF,TGCGCCAGCAGCTTGGCAGGGGACTATGGCTACACCTTC
16,.,TRBV7-2,.,TRBJ1-1,CASSLNGLGAFAEAFF,TGTGCCAGCAGCTTAAATGGTCTGGGGGCCTTTGCTGAAGCTTTCTTT
20,.,TRBV4-1,.,TRBJ2-4,CASSQVELRRGSPRENIQYF,TGCGCCAGCAGCCAAGTTGAGTTAAGACGTGGGAGCCCTAGGGAAAACATTCAGTACTTC
16,TRBD2,TRBV7-2,few,TRBJ2-5,CASSSSSGRRQETQYF,TGTGCCAGCAGCTCCTCTAGCGGGAGGCGCCAAGAGACCCAGTACTTC
11,.,TRBV4-2,.,TRBJ2-7,CASSQEREQYF,TGTGCCAGCAGCCAAGAAAGGGAGCAGTACTTC
16,TRBD1,TRBV5-1,.,TRBJ2-7,CASSSGGGQGTYEQYF,TGCGCCAGCAGCTCCGGGGGGGGACAGGGGACCTACGAGCAGTACTTC